One sample yielded the 17 T cell receptor beta chains listed below, sequenced in a study of T cell repertoires in cytomegalovirus infection (dated by TCRdb to the late 2010s). The listed sequencing device is Illumina HiSeq 1500. TCRdb reprocessed the public reads (quality trimming at Q25 with fastp, clone calling with MiXCR) and kept in-frame beta chains. CDR3 protein duplicates are merged, each entry listing the most common genes and DNA. The sample contains under 150,000 distinct CDR3 sequences, 20% to 30% of them found a single time. Of the sample, almost 35% is held by the ten largest clones. The antigens of these receptors remain unknown. Source material: PBMCs, sequenced either directly or after in vitro stimulation (not recorded which). The origin of the receptors is a human donor in good health (CMV status not recorded). Some clones in this sample may be carry-over from other donors' samples.

This clonotype was observed once. The chain combines TRBV6-2 or TRBV6-3 with TRBJ2-1; possibly TRBD2 for D (5 bases). V was trimmed by 0 bases and J by 5 bases, leaving 14 bases between them. Germline values: CDR1 MNHEY, CDR2 SVGEGT. The CDR3 extends over 16 amino acids. CDR3 residues: CASSYSKLARNNEQFF. For the CDR3, the DNA is TGTGCCAGCAGTTACTCAAAGCTAGCTAGAAACAATGAGCAGTTCTTC.

The table lists this clonotype with many counts. The CDR3 DNA follows: TGTGCCAGCAGCTTGTGGGCAGGACCGGGAAAACTGTTTTTT. This gives the protein CASSLWAGPGKLFF. V is TRBV11-2 and J is TRBJ1-4; D is ambiguous. CDR1 and CDR2 from the germline V gene are SGHAT and FQNNGV. V dropped 3 bases and J dropped 10 bases, with 15 bases sitting between them. The CDR3 loop spans 14 amino acids.

The chain carries TRBV12-3 or TRBV12-4 and TRBJ1-5; TRBD1 aligns across 8 bases. The trim removed 2 bases at V and 2 bases at J, leaving 5 bases unmatched. The CDR3 length is 16 residues. The CDR3 loop is CASSLQTGARNQPQHF. CDR3 nucleotides: TGTGCCAGCAGTTTACAGACAGGGGCCCGCAATCAGCCCCAGCATTTT.

This clonotype was counted many times. V is TRBV7-2 and J is TRBJ1-1; 7 bases are shared with TRBD1. In germline, CDR1 is SGHTA, CDR2 FQGNSA. The CDR3 extends over 15 amino acids. The junction had 5 bases not matched to a gene; V was cut back by 3 bases and J by 1 base. CDR3 in DNA: TGTGCCAGCAGCTTGCAGGGGGGAGGGAACACTGAAGCTTTCTTT. Its protein is CASSLQGGGNTEAFF.

The V call is TRBV12-3 or TRBV12-4, the J call TRBJ1-1; the match to TRBD1 covers 7 bases. After removal of 7 bases from V and 5 bases from J, the junction contained 13 bases not matched to a gene. The CDR3 has 15 amino acids. CDR3 in amino acids: CASISRDSRLTEAFF. Here the CDR3 DNA reads TGTGCCAGCATATCGAGGGACAGCCGACTGACTGAAGCTTTCTTT.

The V gene is TRBV7-6, the J gene TRBJ1-2, with 7 bases fitting TRBD1. CDR3 length: 15 residues. The ends lost 1 base at V and 6 bases at J; junction bases unmatched: 8. The germline V gene has CDR1 SGHVS and CDR2 FNYEAQ. The CDR3 loop reads CASSLGETGPHGYTF. CDR3 coding DNA: TGTGCCAGCAGCTTAGGGGAGACAGGGCCACATGGCTACACCTTC.

This clonotype has a count of ten or more. The V and J genes are TRBV7-2 and TRBJ2-7; TRBD1 or TRBD2 may be the D gene (6 bases each). The ends were cut back, 1 base at V and 12 bases at J, with 16 bases in the middle. Germline CDR1 is SGHTA and CDR2 is FQGNSA. CDR3 length: 13 residues. This CDR3 reads CASSLEVQGGRYF. DNA of the CDR3: TGTGCCAGCAGCTTAGAGGTACAGGGAGGTCGGTACTTC.

This clonotype was found many times. V usage is TRBV7-2 and J usage is TRBJ2-1; D is perhaps TRBD2 (5 bases). CDR1 SGHTA and CDR2 FQGNSA come from the germline V gene. The CDR3 is 15 amino acids. V lost 1 base, J lost 12 bases, and 19 bases lay in between. The CDR3 region has the DNA TGTGCCAGCAGCTTAGTTGCGGAGCGGAGACTCCGGCAGTTCTTC. This codes for CASSLVAERRLRQFF.

This clonotype was recorded at least ten times. V gene TRBV7-2 combines with J gene TRBJ2-1, with 11 bases aligning to TRBD1. With 4 bases clipped from V and 10 bases from J, the junction kept 6 bases outside the gene matches. The length of the CDR3 is 14 residues. CDR1 is SGHTA and CDR2 is FQGNSA in the germline V gene. CDR3 region: CASSSGQGDPEQFF. The CDR3 bases are TGTGCCAGCAGCTCGGGACAGGGGGATCCGGAGCAGTTCTTC.

This clonotype appeared many times. The V and J genes are TRBV30 and TRBJ2-3; 8 bases fit TRBD2. The germline CDR1 and CDR2 sequences are GTSNPN and SVGIG (reference sequence). This CDR3 spans 15 amino acids. The trim removed 4 bases at V and 2 bases at J, leaving 8 bases unmatched. Here the CDR3 DNA reads TGTGCCTGGACTTCGCTAGCGGGCCTCACAGATACGCAGTATTTT. Translating gives CAWTSLAGLTDTQYF.

This clonotype has a handful of counts. The chain recombines TRBV2 with TRBJ1-2, with 8 bases lining up with TRBD1. The V segment lost 4 bases and the J segment 4 bases; nucleotides outside the gene matches: 5. Per the germline V gene, CDR1 is SNHLY and CDR2 is FYNNEI. The CDR3 runs 14 residues. The CDR3 reads CASSVSQGGYGYTF. The DNA of the CDR3 is TGTGCCAGCAGTGTCTCACAGGGGGGCTATGGCTACACCTTC.

V usage is TRBV28 and J usage is TRBJ2-1; 10 nucleotides line up with TRBD2. Germline V gene lookup returns CDR1 MDHEN and CDR2 SYDVKM. V dropped 5 bases and J dropped 5; count of bases not matched to a gene: 9. This CDR3 is built from 16 residues. The CDR3 bases are TGTGCCAGCAGTCCCCCGGCTAGCGGGAGCCACAATGAGCAGTTCTTC. It is translated as CASSPPASGSHNEQFF.

In regard to this clonotype: One end of the junction varies from germline; a read error may be responsible. V gene TRBV27 combines with J gene TRBJ2-1; a possible D gene is TRBD2 (5 bases). The V gene's germline CDR1 is MNHEY and CDR2 SMNVEV (reference sequence). CDR3 size: 13 residues. The CDR3 bases are TGTGGCAGCCGCGGGCAGAACTACAATGAGCAGTTCTTC. Encoded protein: CGSRGQNYNEQFF.

Ten or more counts support this clonotype. The V and J genes are TRBV7-2 and TRBJ2-3, with D possibly TRBD2 on 6 matching bases. Germline CDR1 SGHTA, CDR2 FQGNSA. This CDR3 contains 13 residues. V was trimmed by 2 bases and J by 4 bases, leaving 7 bases between them. Here the CDR3 DNA reads TGTGCCAGCAGCTTAAGGAGGGCAGATACGCAGTATTTT. Protein product: CASSLRRADTQYF.

This rearrangement joins TRBV7-2 to TRBJ2-1, with D possibly being TRBD1 (6 bases). CDR3 length: 16 amino acids. Trimming left V 5 bases short and J 2 bases short, with 16 bases between. Germline V gene lookup returns CDR1 SGHTA and CDR2 FQGNSA. DNA for the CDR3: TGTGCCAGCAGCCCAATCGGACAGTCCCCCTACAATGAGCAGTTCTTC. Translated: CASSPIGQSPYNEQFF.

J is TRBJ2-1 and V is TRBV24-1; D is undetermined. The CDR3 runs 12 residues. Germline CDR1 KGHDR, CDR2 SFDVKD. V was clipped by 4 bases and J by 12 bases, with 12 bases between them. This CDR3 reads CATSDPGRRQFF. In DNA, the CDR3 is TGTGCCACCAGTGACCCCGGCCGACGGCAGTTCTTC.

CDR3 DNA sequence: TGCGCCAGCAGTGAGGCTGGACAGGGGTACGAGCAGTACGTC. The encoded protein is CASSEAGQGYEQYV. The V and J genes are TRBV10-1 and TRBJ2-7; 9 bases are shared with TRBD1. The CDR3 is 14 residues long. Looked up from germline, CDR1 is WNHNN and CDR2 is SYGVQD (reference sequence). With V trimmed by 2 bases and J by 4 bases, 3 bases remained unmatched.